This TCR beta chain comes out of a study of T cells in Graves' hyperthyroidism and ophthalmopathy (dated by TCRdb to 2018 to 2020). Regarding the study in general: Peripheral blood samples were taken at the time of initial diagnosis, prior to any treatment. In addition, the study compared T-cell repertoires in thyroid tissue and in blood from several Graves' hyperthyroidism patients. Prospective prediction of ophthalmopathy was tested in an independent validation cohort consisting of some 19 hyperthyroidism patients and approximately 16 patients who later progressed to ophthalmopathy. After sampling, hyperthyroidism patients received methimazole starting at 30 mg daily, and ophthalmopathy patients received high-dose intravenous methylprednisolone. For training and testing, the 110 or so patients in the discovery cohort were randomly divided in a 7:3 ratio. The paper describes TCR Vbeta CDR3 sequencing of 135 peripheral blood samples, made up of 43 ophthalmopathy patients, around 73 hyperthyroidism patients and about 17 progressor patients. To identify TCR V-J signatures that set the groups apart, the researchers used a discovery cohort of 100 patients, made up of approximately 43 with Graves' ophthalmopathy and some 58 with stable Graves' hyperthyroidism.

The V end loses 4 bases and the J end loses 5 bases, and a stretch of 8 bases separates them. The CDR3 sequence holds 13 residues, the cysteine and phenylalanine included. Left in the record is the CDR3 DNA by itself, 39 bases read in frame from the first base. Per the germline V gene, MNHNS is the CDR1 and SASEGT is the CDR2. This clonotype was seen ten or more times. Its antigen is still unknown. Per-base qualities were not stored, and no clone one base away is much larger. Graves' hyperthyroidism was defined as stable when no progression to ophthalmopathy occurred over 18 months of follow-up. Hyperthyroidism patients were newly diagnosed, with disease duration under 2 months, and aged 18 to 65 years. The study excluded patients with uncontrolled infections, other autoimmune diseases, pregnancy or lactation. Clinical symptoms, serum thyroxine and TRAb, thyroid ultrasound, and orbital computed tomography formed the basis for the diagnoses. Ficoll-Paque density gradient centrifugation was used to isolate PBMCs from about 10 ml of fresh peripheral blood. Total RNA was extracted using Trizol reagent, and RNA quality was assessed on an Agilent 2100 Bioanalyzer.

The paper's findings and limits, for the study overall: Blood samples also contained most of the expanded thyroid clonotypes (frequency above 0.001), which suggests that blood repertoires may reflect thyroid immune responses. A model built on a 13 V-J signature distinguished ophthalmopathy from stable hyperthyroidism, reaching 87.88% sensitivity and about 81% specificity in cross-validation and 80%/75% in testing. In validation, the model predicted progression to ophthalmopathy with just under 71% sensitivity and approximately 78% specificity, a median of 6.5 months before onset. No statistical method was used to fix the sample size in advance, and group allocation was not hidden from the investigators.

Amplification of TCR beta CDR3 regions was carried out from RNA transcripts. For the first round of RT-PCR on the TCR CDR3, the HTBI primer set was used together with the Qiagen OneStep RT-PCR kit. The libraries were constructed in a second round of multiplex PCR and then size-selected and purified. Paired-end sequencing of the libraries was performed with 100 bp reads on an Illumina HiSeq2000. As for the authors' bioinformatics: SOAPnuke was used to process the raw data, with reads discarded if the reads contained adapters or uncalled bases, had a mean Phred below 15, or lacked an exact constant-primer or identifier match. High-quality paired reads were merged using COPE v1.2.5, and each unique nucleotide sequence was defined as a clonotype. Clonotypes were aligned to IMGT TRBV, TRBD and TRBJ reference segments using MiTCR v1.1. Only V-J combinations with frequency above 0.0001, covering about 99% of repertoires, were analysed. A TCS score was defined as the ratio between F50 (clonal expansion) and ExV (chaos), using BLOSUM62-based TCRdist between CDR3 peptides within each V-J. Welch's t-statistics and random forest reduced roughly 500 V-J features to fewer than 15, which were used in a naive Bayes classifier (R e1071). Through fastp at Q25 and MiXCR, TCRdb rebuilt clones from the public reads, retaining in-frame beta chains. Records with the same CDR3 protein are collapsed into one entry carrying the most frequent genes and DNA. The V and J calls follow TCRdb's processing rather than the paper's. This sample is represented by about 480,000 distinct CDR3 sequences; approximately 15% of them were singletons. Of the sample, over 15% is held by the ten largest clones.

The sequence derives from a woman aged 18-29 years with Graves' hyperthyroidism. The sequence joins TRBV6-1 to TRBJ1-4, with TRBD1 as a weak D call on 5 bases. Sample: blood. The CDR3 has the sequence CASSGQPNEKLFF. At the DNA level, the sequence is TGTGCCAGCAGTGGACAGCCCAATGAAAAACTGTTTTTT.